The 18 T cell receptor beta chains below were found in one sample sequenced in a study of blood T cell repertoires in COVID-19. Generated by immunoSEQ multiplex PCR, the TCRdb table keeps only in-frame clones and is missing some. The data contain about 75,000 clones, roughly 87% of them singletons. The sample comprised peripheral blood. The receptors shown here come from a woman between 50 and 59 years old with acute or convalescent COVID-19.

The genes are TRBV5-1 and TRBJ2-1; 7 nucleotides agree with TRBD2. The V gene's germline CDR1 is SGHRS and CDR2 YFSETQ. This CDR3 comprises 14 residues. V lost 2 bases and J lost 10; bases outside the gene matches: 9. The CDR3 loop reads CASSFDGGSGEQFF. Here the CDR3 DNA reads TGCGCCAGCAGCTTTGACGGGGGGTCGGGAGAGCAGTTCTTC.

This chain joins TRBV28 and TRBJ2-7; 12 nucleotides agree with TRBD1. Germline-derived CDR1 and CDR2 are MDHEN and SYDVKM. V lost 8 bases, J lost 7 bases, and 6 bases stayed unmatched. This CDR3 is built from 13 residues. CDR3 amino acids: CASLRDRGREQYF. DNA of the CDR3: TGTGCCAGCCTCCGGGACAGGGGGCGGGAGCAGTACTTC.

The chain couples TRBV19 to TRBJ1-3, with 7 positions matching TRBD1. Germline V gene data show CDR1 as LNHDA and CDR2 as SQIVND (reference sequence). V was pared by 5 bases and J by 4 bases, with 11 bases of the junction left unmatched. The CDR3 spans 16 residues. The CDR3, as DNA: TGTGCCAGTAGTTTGATAGTGGGGACAGCGGGAAACACCATATATTTT. Amino acid sequence: CASSLIVGTAGNTIYF.

V gene TRBV6-5 combines with J gene TRBJ1-1; 7 bases line up with TRBD1. Trimming cost V 7 bases and J 2 bases; bases outside gene matches: 4. The CDR3 is 13 amino acids. Per the germline V gene, CDR1 is MNHEY and CDR2 is SVGAGI. The CDR3 bases are TGTGCCAGCAACCGACAGGGCAACACTGAAGCTTTCTTT. It codes for CASNRQGNTEAFF.

The J gene is TRBJ2-1, the V gene TRBV5-5, with 10 bases identical to TRBD2. The CDR3 runs 17 residues. Looked up from germline, CDR1 is SGHKS and CDR2 is YYEKEE (reference sequence). V trimming: 4 bases; J trimming: 5 bases; junction bases outside the gene matches: 12. The CDR3 reads CASSPRAGGTIHNEQFF. Here the CDR3 DNA reads TGTGCCAGCAGCCCGAGAGCGGGAGGGACCATTCACAATGAGCAGTTCTTC.

This clone was seen a single time. The chain combines TRBV25-1 with TRBJ2-5; D is ambiguous. The CDR3 length is 14 residues. V lost 6 bases, J lost 5 bases, and 16 bases lay in between. The V gene's germline CDR1 is MGHDK and CDR2 SYGVNS. CDR3 sequence: CASRGTPPEETQYF. In nucleotides, the CDR3 is TGTGCCAGCAGGGGCACACCGCCCGAGGAGACCCAGTACTTC.

This clone was seen once. The V call is TRBV15, the J call TRBJ2-1, with 7 positions matching TRBD2. V gave up 0 bases and J gave up 5 bases; unmatched junction bases: 10. Germline lookup yields CDR1 LNHNV and CDR2 YYDKDF (reference sequence). The CDR3 covers 17 residues. CDR3: CATSRDASLAENNEQFF. In DNA form, the CDR3 reads TGTGCCACCAGCAGAGATGCATCCCTAGCGGAGAACAATGAGCAGTTCTTC.

This clone was seen more than once but under ten times. The chain uses TRBV3-1 (or the pseudogene TRBV3-2) and TRBJ2-7; 12 bases agree with TRBD2. The trim removed 7 bases at V and 4 bases at J, leaving 5 bases unmatched. The CDR3 length is 14 residues. Germline V CDR1 and CDR2: LGHDT, YNNKEL (reference sequence). CDR3 amino acids: CASTTTSGSYEQYF. The CDR3 DNA reads as TGTGCCAGCACCACGACTAGCGGGAGTTACGAGCAGTACTTC.

This rearrangement joins TRBV3-1 (or the pseudogene TRBV3-2) to TRBJ1-1; D is possibly TRBD1 (6 bases). Germline CDR1 is LGHDT and CDR2 is YNNKEL (reference sequence). CDR3 size: 14 residues. Trimming took 4 bases from V and 1 from J, leaving 10 bases between them. CDR3 in amino acids: CASSRVQGNTEAFF. The CDR3 region has the DNA TGTGCCAGCAGCCGGGTACAGGGGAACACTGAAGCTTTCTTT.

V gene TRBV28 combines with J gene TRBJ2-7; 10 bases are shared with TRBD1. The CDR3 runs to 16 residues. CDR1 is MDHEN and CDR2 is SYDVKM in the germline V gene. The trim removed 7 bases at V and 3 bases at J, leaving 12 bases unmatched. The CDR3: CASIDTGTGDFYEQYF. The CDR3 nucleotides read TGTGCCAGCATCGATACTGGGACAGGGGACTTCTACGAGCAGTACTTC.

The genes are TRBV2 and TRBJ2-2, with 11 nucleotides matching TRBD1. CDR1 and CDR2 (germline): SNHLY, FYNNEI. The CDR3 has 15 residues. V trimming: 6 bases; J trimming: 4 bases; junction bases outside the gene matches: 4. This chain's CDR3 is CASSGQGAGTGELFF. CDR3 nucleotides: TGTGCCAGCAGCGGACAGGGGGCAGGCACCGGGGAGCTGTTTTTT.

V is TRBV4-1 and J is TRBJ1-5; no clear D. CDR1 and CDR2 (germline): MGHRA, YSYEKL. This CDR3 region has 17 residues. The germline V and J ends were trimmed by 2 bases and 3 bases, with 17 bases remaining between them. The chain's CDR3 is CASSQRIAATDNQPQHF. The CDR3 DNA sequence: TGCGCCAGCAGCCAACGCATTGCTGCAACAGACAATCAGCCCCAGCATTTT.

The gene calls are TRBV9 and TRBJ2-5; perhaps TRBD2 as D (5 bases). Germline V lookup: CDR1 SGDLS, CDR2 YYNGEE. CDR3 length: 13 amino acids. V lost 3 bases and J lost 5, with 11 bases in between. CDR3 region: CASSARGSETQYF. Here the CDR3 DNA reads TGTGCCAGCAGCGCCCGGGGATCGGAGACCCAGTACTTC. The whole variable domain, filled in from reference TRBV9 and TRBJ2-5, reads DSGVTQTPKHLITATGQRVTLRCSPRSGDLSVYWYQQSLDQGLQFLIQYYNGEERAKGNILERFSAQQFPDLHSELNLSSLELGDSALYFCASSARGSETQYFGPGTRLLVL.

The chain joins TRBV19 to TRBJ2-1; 9 nucleotides align to TRBD2. The V and J ends lost 2 bases and 4 bases, in that order; junction bases with no gene match: 3. The CDR3 length is 15 residues. CDR1 and CDR2 from the germline V gene are LNHDA and SQIVND (reference sequence). CDR3 sequence: CASSILLAGYNEQFF. The CDR3 bases are TGTGCCAGTAGTATATTGCTAGCGGGGTACAATGAGCAGTTCTTC.

V is TRBV6-6 and J is TRBJ1-1, with 8 bases that match TRBD1. The CDR3 loop spans 15 amino acids. Germline V gene sequence: CDR1 MNHNY, CDR2 SVGAGI (reference sequence). The ends lost 6 bases at V and 5 bases at J; junction bases unmatched: 11. The CDR3 sequence: CASRSQGALGTEAFF. The CDR3 nucleotides read TGTGCCAGCAGGTCCCAGGGGGCTTTAGGAACTGAAGCTTTCTTT.

The rearrangement uses TRBV5-8 and TRBJ2-2; 9 positions agree with TRBD1. The germline V gene encodes CDR1 SGHTS and CDR2 YDEGEE. Unmatched junction bases numbered 7, after V lost 4 bases and J lost 6 bases. This CDR3 is 15 amino acids long. The CDR3 here is CASSTGTGKAGELFF. The CDR3 nucleotides read TGTGCCAGCAGCACCGGGACAGGGAAGGCCGGGGAGCTGTTTTTT.

The rearrangement joins TRBV7-9 to TRBJ2-1; D unresolved. The CDR3 consists of 12 residues. V was pared by 5 bases and J by 9 bases, with 11 bases between. Looked up from germline, CDR1 is SEHNR and CDR2 is FQNEAQ (reference sequence). The CDR3, as DNA: TGTGCCAGCAGCCCGACGTCGGGTGAGCAGTTCTTC. Translation: CASSPTSGEQFF.

The V and J genes are TRBV28 and TRBJ2-2; D unclear. The V end lost 8 bases, the J end lost 0 bases, and 7 bases lay between the germline ends. The germline gives CDR1 MDHEN, CDR2 SYDVKM. The CDR3 is made up of 13 amino acids. For the CDR3, the DNA is TGTGCCAGCGACATGTCGAACACCGGGGAGCTGTTTTTT. This translates into CASDMSNTGELFF.